The 30 T cell receptor beta chains listed next were all sequenced from one sample in a study of shared clonotypes between healthy human individuals (dated by TCRdb to the early 2020s). The library came from the immunoSEQ multiplex PCR assay. TCRdb took this table from immuneACCESS and kept in-frame rearrangements with V and J called. Such tables lack part of the clones; where checked against another copy, unresolved V genes explain under half of the gap, and the rest is unexplained. In this sample the table shows some 2,000,000 clones, roughly 95% of which occur a single time. 0.13% of the sample rests with the top ten. The sequencing input was naive CD4+ T cells sorted from blood. Reading the label with the study, this specimen's cell subset or site is: CD45RA+ positively selected. Receptors were obtained from a man between 18 and 29 years old in good health.

The chain joins TRBV5-1 to TRBJ1-6; D is unclear. This CDR3 has 14 residues. CDR1 SGHRS and CDR2 YFSETQ come from the germline V gene. Trimming cost V 2 bases and J 5 bases, with 8 bases left between them. Written as DNA, the CDR3 is TGCGCCAGCAGCTTTGGGCAAGATAATTCACCCCTCCACTTT. Translating it yields CASSFGQDNSPLHF.

This clone was observed once. The V gene is TRBV27, the J gene TRBJ1-6, with D possibly matching TRBD1 (5 bases). V lost 5 bases and J 0 bases, leaving 8 bases between the germline ends. CDR1 is MNHEY, CDR2 SMNVEV, per germline (reference sequence). CDR3 size: 15 residues. CDR3 DNA sequence: TGTGCCAGCAGTGTTACAGGCTCCTATAATTCACCCCTCCACTTT. Amino acids: CASSVTGSYNSPLHF.

This chain connects TRBV5-1 to TRBJ2-1; TRBD2 aligns across 13 bases. This CDR3 has 16 residues. Germline-derived CDR1 and CDR2 are SGHRS and YFSETQ. The V and J ends lost 4 bases and 7 bases, in that order; junction bases with no gene match: 8. The DNA for the CDR3 is TGCGCCAGCAGCAACGGACTAGCGGGAGTGATTAATGAGCAGTTCTTC. It translates to CASSNGLAGVINEQFF.

This clone was recorded only once. The gene calls are TRBV28 and TRBJ1-2, with TRBD1 identical over 7 bases. V dropped 4 bases and J dropped 3; count of bases not matched to a gene: 5. This CDR3 region has 14 residues. Germline assignment: CDR1 MDHEN and CDR2 SYDVKM. The CDR3 sequence is CASSSGTAHYGYTF. The CDR3 DNA reads as TGTGCCAGCAGTTCCGGGACAGCCCACTATGGCTACACCTTC.

The chain links TRBV9 to TRBJ2-2; 7 bases line up with TRBD1. This CDR3 has 16 residues. The J segment lost 4 bases and the V segment lost 1 base, leaving 7 bases of the junction unmatched. CDR1 SGDLS and CDR2 YYNGEE come from the germline V gene. The CDR3 protein is CASSVRLTGPTGELFF. The CDR3 DNA reads as TGTGCCAGCAGCGTACGTCTGACAGGGCCCACCGGGGAGCTGTTTTTT.

This chain connects TRBV29-1 to TRBJ2-1; possibly TRBD1 for D (6 bases). V lost 7 bases to trimming and J lost 12 bases, with 13 bases between them. CDR3 length equals 10 residues. The germline V gene has CDR1 SQVTM and CDR2 ANQGSEA. CDR3 protein: CSAADSVQFF. The CDR3 DNA sequence: TGCAGCGCTGCGGACAGCGTGCAGTTCTTC.

The rearrangement uses TRBV2 and TRBJ2-1; D may be TRBD1 (6 bases). The V gene lost 6 bases and the J gene lost 2 bases, with 17 bases spanning the gap. Looked up from germline, CDR1 is SNHLY and CDR2 is FYNNEI. This CDR3 spans 16 amino acids. CDR3 sequence (DNA): TGTGCCAGCAGGACGACAGGACGTGAGGCCTACAATGAGCAGTTCTTC. The encoded protein is CASRTTGREAYNEQFF.

This sequence joins TRBV6-5 and TRBJ2-7, with 9 bases aligning to TRBD1. Germline trimming cut 0 bases from V and 4 bases from J; bases unmatched to any gene: 7. This CDR3 is 16 amino acids long. CDR1 is MNHEY, CDR2 SVGAGI, per germline. CDR3 in amino acids: CASSYSQGAPGYEQYF. CDR3 bases: TGTGCCAGCAGTTACTCACAGGGGGCGCCTGGTTACGAGCAGTACTTC.

The chain carries TRBV19 and TRBJ1-2; D possibly corresponds to TRBD1 (5 bases). Per the germline V gene, CDR1 is LNHDA and CDR2 is SQIVND (reference sequence). This CDR3 spans 17 amino acids. The V end was cut by 3 bases, the J end by 4 bases, with 21 bases between. The DNA of the CDR3 is TGTGCCAGTAGTATTAAGGGAGTCGGGGCTGCGGCCTATGGCTACACCTTC. Its protein product is CASSIKGVGAAAYGYTF.

This sequence joins TRBV2 and TRBJ2-3, with D possibly being TRBD1 or TRBD2 (5 bases each). With 6 bases removed from V and 2 bases from J, the gap between germline ends came to 21 bases. The CDR3 runs to 17 residues. Germline-derived CDR1 and CDR2 are SNHLY and FYNNEI. The CDR3 here is CASRFPRVPGPTDTQYF. The DNA of the CDR3 is TGTGCCAGCAGGTTCCCCAGGGTACCGGGGCCCACAGATACGCAGTATTTT.

The J gene is TRBJ2-3, the V gene TRBV5-1, with D hard to call. CDR1 and CDR2 from the germline V gene are SGHRS and YFSETQ. The CDR3 is 14 amino acids. Trimming took off 6 bases at V and 5 bases at J, with 16 bases between the two ends. Written as DNA, the CDR3 is TGCGCCAGCACCCTCACGGCGGTGAAAGATACGCAGTATTTT. As protein: CASTLTAVKDTQYF.

This clone was counted between two and nine times. Other nucleotide sequences from this sample produce the same CDR3. The chain links TRBV6-1 to TRBJ2-7; D call uncertain. The CDR3 consists of 11 residues. Trimming left V 3 bases short and J 4 bases short, with 4 bases between. Germline values: CDR1 MNHNS, CDR2 SASEGT. The CDR3 spells CASSDRYEQYF. For the CDR3, the DNA is TGTGCCAGCAGTGACAGGTACGAGCAGTACTTC.

A single count supports this clone. V and J are TRBV9 and TRBJ2-1; D unresolved. The ends were cut back, 0 bases at V and 2 bases at J, with 12 bases in the middle. In germline, CDR1 is SGDLS, CDR2 YYNGEE. This CDR3 has 16 residues. The CDR3 region is CASSVENNPAYNEQFF. The CDR3 nucleotides read TGTGCCAGCAGCGTAGAGAACAATCCAGCCTACAATGAGCAGTTCTTC.

Only one count was recorded for this clone. The rearrangement links TRBV6-5 to TRBJ1-2; D is perhaps TRBD1 (5 bases). Per germline, CDR1 MNHEY and CDR2 SVGAGI. V lost 7 bases and J lost 1, with 13 bases in between. The CDR3 covers 14 residues. CDR3 in amino acids: CASNVGDSNYGYTF. CDR3 nucleotides: TGTGCCAGCAATGTGGGCGACAGTAACTATGGCTACACCTTC.

V is TRBV6-5 and J is TRBJ1-2, with D perhaps matching TRBD1 (5 bases). V was trimmed by 2 bases and J by 0 bases, leaving 7 bases between them. Per germline, CDR1 MNHEY and CDR2 SVGAGI. CDR3 length equals 14 residues. As DNA, the CDR3 is TGTGCCAGCAGTTACGCCAGGGCTAACTATGGCTACACCTTC. This sequence encodes CASSYARANYGYTF.

The chain combines TRBV4-3 with TRBJ2-1, with D unresolved. The germline CDR1 and CDR2 sequences are LGHNA and YSLEER. V lost 4 bases to trimming and J lost 6 bases, with 7 bases between them. The CDR3 runs 12 residues. CDR3 protein: CASSRPGNEQFF. As DNA, the CDR3 is TGCGCCAGCAGCCGCCCCGGCAATGAGCAGTTCTTC.

CDR3 DNA sequence: TGCGCCAGCAGCTTGCTGGGGGCAAGGAACACTGAAGCTTTCTTT. It encodes CASSLLGARNTEAFF. The chain has TRBV5-1 and TRBJ1-1, with a weak D call TRBD1 (6 bases). Germline loops: CDR1 SGHRS, CDR2 YFSETQ. This CDR3 spans 15 amino acids. The V end was cut by 1 base, the J end by 1 base, with 11 bases between.

A single count supports this clone. CDR3 coding DNA: TGTGCCAGCAGCTTTGCGAGAGATACGCAGTATTTT. Translating gives CASSFARDTQYF. The chain uses TRBV7-2 and TRBJ2-3; D gene uncertain. Germline lookup yields CDR1 SGHTA and CDR2 FQGNSA. This CDR3 region has 12 residues. Trimming cost V 3 bases and J 5 bases, with 6 bases left between them.

This clone was observed a single time. The chain joins TRBV6-6 to TRBJ2-7; TRBD2 matches 9 bases. The CDR3 extends over 15 amino acids. The V gene's germline CDR1 is MNHNY and CDR2 SVGAGI (reference sequence). V was clipped by 5 bases and J by 6 bases; unmatched bases: 11. CDR3 amino acids: CASSGSSGALLEQYF. The CDR3 nucleotides are TGTGCCAGCAGTGGATCTAGCGGGGCCCTACTCGAGCAGTACTTC.

V is TRBV25-1 and J is TRBJ2-3; D remains unclear. Germline CDR1 MGHDK, CDR2 SYGVNS. This CDR3 is 14 amino acids long. V lost 2 bases to trimming and J lost 6 bases, with 12 bases between them. The CDR3 reads CASSEPSISDTQYF. CDR3 bases: TGTGCCAGCAGTGAACCATCGATTTCCGATACGCAGTATTTT.

Comment on this clone: This CDR3 is also generated by other DNA sequences in the sample. This rearrangement joins TRBV18 to TRBJ2-7; TRBD2 agrees at 7 bases. Germline loops: CDR1 KGHSH, CDR2 LQKENI. The CDR3 covers 13 residues. V lost 6 bases, J lost 3 bases, and 5 bases stayed unmatched. For the CDR3, the DNA is TGTGCCAGCTCGCCTAGCGGACTCTACGAGCAGTACTTC. Its translation is CASSPSGLYEQYF.

CDR3 protein: CASSELGQVVETQYF. The CDR3 DNA reads TGTGCCAGCAGTGAACTGGGACAGGTTGTGGAGACCCAGTACTTC. The gene calls are TRBV2 and TRBJ2-5; the match to TRBD1 covers 8 bases. With 2 bases clipped from V and 5 bases from J, the junction kept 7 bases outside the gene matches. CDR1 is SNHLY and CDR2 is FYNNEI in the germline V gene. CDR3 length: 15 residues.

This clone appeared a single time. This chain links TRBV10-3 with TRBJ1-1; D unclear. The CDR3 has 16 amino acids. Germline CDR1 ENHRY, CDR2 SYGVKD. Trimming removed 5 bases at V and 0 bases at J, with 16 bases between. The CDR3 sequence: CAISPHQDAMNTEAFF. DNA for the CDR3: TGTGCCATCAGTCCCCACCAAGATGCAATGAACACTGAAGCTTTCTTT.

The V and J genes are TRBV18 and TRBJ2-3, with 7 positions matching TRBD1. The CDR3 consists of 15 residues. The V gene's germline CDR1 is KGHSH and CDR2 LQKENI. V dropped 3 bases and J dropped 0; count of bases not matched to a gene: 3. As DNA, the CDR3 is TGTGCCAGCTCACCGGGACAGTTAAGCACAGATACGCAGTATTTT. It specifies CASSPGQLSTDTQYF.

The rearrangement links TRBV10-2 to TRBJ2-7; D might be TRBD2 (5 bases). V was cut by 4 bases and J by 3 bases, with 10 bases left in between. CDR1 is WSHSY and CDR2 is SAAADI in the germline V gene. The CDR3 is 13 amino acids. The CDR3 nucleotides are TGCGCCAGCAGTGGGGAGCCGGACTACGAGCAGTACTTC. It is translated as CASSGEPDYEQYF.

The chain combines TRBV5-1 with TRBJ2-3, with D perhaps matching TRBD1 (5 bases). Looked up from germline, CDR1 is SGHRS and CDR2 is YFSETQ. CDR3 length equals 15 residues. Trimming left V 0 bases short and J 3 bases short, with 11 bases between. CDR3 bases: TGCGCCAGCAGCTTGGCTCATCCAGGGACAGATACGCAGTATTTT. Its protein product is CASSLAHPGTDTQYF.

J is TRBJ1-5 and V is TRBV28; D is uncertain. V was shortened by 3 bases and J by 6 bases, with 6 bases between the two germline ends. The germline V gene has CDR1 MDHEN and CDR2 SYDVKM. The CDR3 spans 12 residues. The CDR3 region is CASSLEFQPQHF. CDR3 DNA sequence: TGTGCCAGCAGTTTGGAGTTTCAGCCCCAGCATTTT.

The J gene is TRBJ2-5, the V gene TRBV12-5; D possibly uses TRBD1 or TRBD2 (7 bases each). V lost 7 bases to trimming and J lost 2 bases, with 17 bases between them. There are 15 residues in the CDR3. CDR1 and CDR2 (germline): LGHNT, FRNRAP. The CDR3 sequence: CASAIGEGAQETQYF. The CDR3 nucleotides are TGTGCTAGTGCCATAGGGGAGGGGGCTCAAGAGACCCAGTACTTC.

V and J are TRBV11-2 and TRBJ1-5; D gene unclear. CDR3 length: 13 amino acids. CDR1 is SGHAT and CDR2 is FQNNGV in the germline V gene. V lost 4 bases and J 3 bases, leaving 7 bases between the germline ends. The CDR3 here is CASSSWFNQPQHF. The DNA for the CDR3 is TGTGCCAGCAGCTCCTGGTTCAATCAGCCCCAGCATTTT.

On this clone itself: The same CDR3 arises from other DNA sequences in this sample as well. The rearrangement joins TRBV5-6 to TRBJ1-5; D unclear. V dropped 1 base and J dropped 3 bases, with 5 bases sitting between them. This CDR3 is 13 amino acids long. Germline-derived CDR1 and CDR2 are SGHDT and YYEEEE. The CDR3 is CASSLNPNQPQHF. CDR3 bases: TGTGCCAGCAGCTTGAACCCCAATCAGCCCCAGCATTTT.